This T cell receptor beta chain comes out of a study of neoadjuvant nivolumab and ipilimumab in lung cancer. At the level of the study: Nivolumab 3 mg/kg was given days 1, 15 and 29, plus ipilimumab 1 mg/kg day 1 in combination.

About this clone: Its antigen remains unknown.

Study-level findings and limits: Blood richness before therapy tracked richness in tumors resected after neoadjuvant therapy. TCR sequencing covered a small number of samples. From pretherapy to surgery, tumor richness and clonality rose with dual therapy.

Generated by immunoSEQ multiplex PCR, the TCRdb table keeps only in-frame clones and is missing some. This sample has 40,000 to 60,000 clones; approximately 90% occur once, and the top ten carry about 3.5%. Source: blood, taken before neoadjuvant nivolumab, alone or with ipilimumab. This sequence originates from an adult with non-small cell lung cancer. Some clones in this sample may be carry-over from other donors' samples.

The CDR3 DNA reads as TGTGCCCTGAGAGCATTAGGAGAGACCCAGTACTTC. Translated: CALRALGETQYF. The V gene is TRBV30, the J gene TRBJ2-5; D remains ambiguous. This CDR3 is 12 amino acids long. Trimming removed 8 bases from V and 4 bases from J, with 14 bases in between. Germline V CDR1 and CDR2: GTSNPN, SVGIG (reference sequence).